This TCR beta chain is drawn from a study of T cell responses to AZD1222 COVID-19 vaccine. Analyses pooled second doses at about 4 or about 12 weeks. Concerning this clone itself: Its cognate antigen is unknown.

Study findings and constraints: Mostly white British, mostly female donors; authors suggested clonal diversity may be underestimated. Regions 160-218 and 743-854 held dominance among vaccine-associated CD4 TCRs, which spanned spike. Only six or seven AZD1222 recipients tested seropositive at baseline.

TCRdb keeps only in-frame clones here, not all; method: immunoSEQ multiplex PCR. The sample carries over 85,000 clones, 94% recorded once. Germline V CDR1 and CDR2: SGHRS, YFSETQ. CDR3 length equals 18 residues. Trimming stripped 3 bases from V and 5 bases from J, with 21 bases between. This TCR derives from an adult who received the AZD1222 COVID-19 vaccine. The chain combines TRBV5-1 with TRBJ1-6, with a tentative D call TRBD1 (6 bases). The source material was peripheral blood, sampled 28 days after the second AZD1222 dose. CDR3 sequence: CASSSKPLTGNDNSPLHF. In DNA, the CDR3 is TGCGCCAGCAGCTCAAAACCACTCACAGGGAACGATAATTCACCCCTCCACTTT.